These 8 T cell receptor beta chains came from one sample sequenced in a study of PD-L1 blockade in urothelial cancer. Time point indicated: pretreatment peripheral blood. The protocol was immunoSEQ multiplex PCR, while the TCRdb copy is restricted to in-frame clones and leaves out a portion. The profile shows approximately 90,000 clones, around 84% of them singletons. Sample: PBMCs, taken around atezolizumab (anti-PD-L1) treatment. Receptor source: a man in his sixties with urothelial cancer.

This clone occurred a few times. The chain carries TRBV30 and TRBJ1-6; TRBD1 aligns across 10 bases. With 5 bases clipped from V and 10 bases from J, the junction kept 5 bases outside the gene matches. This CDR3 spans 13 amino acids. Germline CDR1 GTSNPN, CDR2 SVGIG (reference sequence). CDR3 protein: CAWSDRGSSPLHF. The CDR3 nucleotides are TGTGCCTGGTCGGACAGGGGGAGCTCACCCCTCCACTTT.

The chain couples TRBV13 to TRBJ1-1, with D possibly being TRBD1 (5 bases). CDR3 length equals 15 residues. Germline V gives CDR1 PRHDT, CDR2 FYEKMQ (reference sequence). Between the trimmed V and J ends, which lost 0 bases and 4 bases, there was a span of 12 bases. As DNA, the CDR3 is TGTGCCAGCAGCTTAGGCGCTCAGGGAGGCACTGAAGCTTTCTTT. Amino acid sequence: CASSLGAQGGTEAFF.

The rearrangement links TRBV16 to TRBJ1-2, with 7 bases that match TRBD1. Per germline, CDR1 KGHSY and CDR2 FQNENV. V lost 4 bases and J lost 1; bases outside the gene matches: 3. The CDR3 has 14 amino acids. The CDR3: CASSPGQLNYGYTF. CDR3 DNA sequence: TGTGCCAGCAGCCCGGGACAGCTTAACTATGGCTACACCTTC.

This chain joins TRBV18 and TRBJ1-2; no reliable D call. CDR1 and CDR2 (germline): KGHSH, LQKENI. There are 15 residues in the CDR3. V dropped 3 bases and J dropped 4 bases, with 15 bases sitting between them. CDR3 coding DNA: TGTGCCAGCTCACCCTCCTCTCAGGCGGGCTATGGCTACACCTTC. This gives the protein CASSPSSQAGYGYTF.

The chain has TRBV7-9 and TRBJ2-3, with D perhaps TRBD2 (6 bases). V was cut by 6 bases and J by 2 bases, with 18 bases left in between. Looked up from germline, CDR1 is SEHNR and CDR2 is FQNEAQ (reference sequence). This CDR3 contains 16 residues. CDR3 DNA sequence: TGTGCCAGCAGTTCAACCGGGACTTCCCACACAGATACGCAGTATTTT. Encoded protein: CASSSTGTSHTDTQYF.

The gene calls are TRBV28 and TRBJ1-6, with 7 bases matching TRBD1. The CDR3 runs 15 residues. Losses at the gene ends were 4 bases for V and 4 bases for J; bases not matched to a gene: 4. Germline-derived CDR1 and CDR2 are MDHEN and SYDVKM. The CDR3 sequence: CASSSLRGYNSPLHF. In nucleotides, the CDR3 is TGTGCCAGCAGTTCCCTCAGGGGGTATAATTCACCCCTCCACTTT.

A single count supports this clone. The V call is TRBV18, the J call TRBJ2-6; possible D gene TRBD1, 5 bases. The germline gives CDR1 KGHSH, CDR2 LQKENI. This CDR3 contains 18 residues. V was cut by 2 bases and J by 0 bases, with 14 bases left in between. CDR3 nucleotide sequence: TGTGCCAGCTCACCAGTGGCAGGGTACGGCTCTGGGGCCAACGTCCTGACTTTC. Protein product: CASSPVAGYGSGANVLTF.

V gene TRBV19 combines with J gene TRBJ1-3, with D maybe TRBD1 (5 bases). The V end was cut by 6 bases, the J end by 0 bases, with 15 bases between. Germline V gives CDR1 LNHDA, CDR2 SQIVND (reference sequence). CDR3 size: 16 residues. The CDR3: CASRAGTPTSGNTIYF. CDR3 coding DNA: TGTGCCAGTAGAGCCGGGACTCCTACCTCTGGAAACACCATATATTTT.